The clone carrying this TCR beta chain occurred a few times. Noted treatment: oral pan-JAK inhibitor, 5-10 mg twice daily. Extracted RNA was reverse transcribed, and the resulting cDNA served as sequencing template. Repertoires were generated with immunoSEQ multiplex PCR, while TCRdb's copy carries only in-frame clones and drops some. Of under 200,000 clones in the sample, 55% to 75% were seen once. This entry belongs to a study of CD8+ T cells in alopecia areata. V dropped 5 bases and J dropped 1; count of bases not matched to a gene: 1. The CDR3 covers 13 residues. The V gene's germline CDR1 is SGHTA and CDR2 FQGTGA.

This material consisted of CD4+ T cells sorted from blood, taken at week 4, from a patient treated with tofacitinib. This TCR derives from a human donor with alopecia areata. The V call is TRBV7-3, the J call TRBJ2-5; TRBD2 agrees at 7 bases. CDR3 residues: CASSREVQETQYF. The CDR3 DNA is TGTGCCAGCAGCCGGGAGGTCCAAGAGACCCAGTACTTC.